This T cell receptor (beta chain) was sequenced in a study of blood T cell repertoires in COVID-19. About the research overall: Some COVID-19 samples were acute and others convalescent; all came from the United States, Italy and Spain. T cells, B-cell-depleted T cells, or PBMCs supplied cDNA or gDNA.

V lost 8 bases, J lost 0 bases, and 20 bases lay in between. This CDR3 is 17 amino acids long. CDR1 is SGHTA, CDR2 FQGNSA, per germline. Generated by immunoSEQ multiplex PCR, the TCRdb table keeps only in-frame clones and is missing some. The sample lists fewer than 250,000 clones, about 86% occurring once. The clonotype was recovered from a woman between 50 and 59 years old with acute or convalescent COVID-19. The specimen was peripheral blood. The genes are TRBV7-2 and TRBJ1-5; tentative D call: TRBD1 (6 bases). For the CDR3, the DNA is TGTGCCAGCCCTCGCGGGGGCAAAAATTATAGCAATCAGCCCCAGCATTTT. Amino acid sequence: CASPRGGKNYSNQPQHF.